The 15 T cell receptor beta chains reported below all come from one sample, sequenced in a study of CD8+CD57+ T cells in acquired aplastic anemia. By flow cytometry, patients selected for sequencing had shown an expansion of CD8+CD57+ cells. It was genomic DNA that served as the template for profiling TCR beta VDJ and CDR3. TCRdb reprocessed the reads via MiXCR and lists one record per CDR3 protein. The table shows about 180,000 distinct CDR3 sequences, with under 50% occurring only once. Source material: sorted CD4+, CD8+, or CD8+CD57+ T cells (not recorded which) from PBMCs. The receptor source for this set is a human donor with aplastic anemia.

In its sample, this clonotype was seen many times. The V call is TRBV14, the J call TRBJ2-5; D not resolved. The CDR3 is made up of 11 amino acids. CDR1 is SGHDN, CDR2 FVKESK, per germline. The V and J ends lost 2 bases and 5 bases respectively, with 3 bases between them. In DNA, the CDR3 is TGTGCCAGCAGCCAATCGGAGACCCAGTACTTC. Its translation: CASSQSETQYF.

A note on this clonotype: A read error may account for a junction end that differs from germline. V and J are TRBV7-9 and TRBJ1-4; a possible D gene is TRBD1 (5 bases). Germline CDR1 and CDR2: SEHNR and FQNEAQ (reference sequence). CDR3 length equals 12 residues. The CDR3 DNA sequence: TGTGCCGGCAGCGCCCAGGGAGGAAAACTGTTTTTT. Encoded protein: CAGSAQGGKLFF.

V and J are TRBV10-3 and TRBJ1-5, with a possible D match to TRBD1 (5 bases). Trimming removed 10 bases at V and 6 bases at J, with 16 bases between. Germline assignment: CDR1 ENHRY and CDR2 SYGVKD. The length of the CDR3 is 13 residues. CDR3 amino acids: CATRDPEGQPQHF. CDR3 DNA: TGTGCCACCCGGGACCCTGAGGGTCAGCCCCAGCATTTT.

In regard to this clonotype: A read error may account for a junction end that differs from germline. The V call is TRBV20-1, the J call TRBJ2-5, with no clear D. This CDR3 region has 12 residues. Germline CDR1 is DFQATT and CDR2 is SNEGSKA (reference sequence). Written as DNA, the CDR3 is TGCAGTGCCCAGGACCACCAGGAGACCCAGTACTTC. As protein: CSAQDHQETQYF.

The rearrangement joins TRBV29-1 to TRBJ2-7; 9 bases fit TRBD1. The CDR3 runs to 14 residues. V trimming: 2 bases; J trimming: 4 bases; junction bases outside the gene matches: 6. The germline V gene has CDR1 SQVTM and CDR2 ANQGSEA. CDR3 DNA sequence: TGCAGCGTTGAAAGGGGGGACAGGGATTACGAGCAGTACTTC. It specifies CSVERGDRDYEQYF.

The rearrangement uses TRBV15 and TRBJ2-2, with D uncertain. The CDR3 covers 15 residues. V was cut by 5 bases and J by 5 bases, with 15 bases left in between. Germline values: CDR1 LNHNV, CDR2 YYDKDF (reference sequence). The CDR3 loop reads CATSRTVLGTGELFF. The CDR3 region has the DNA TGTGCCACCAGCCGGACGGTATTGGGAACCGGGGAGCTGTTTTTT.

The chain is built from TRBV5-6 and TRBJ2-6; D assignment may be TRBD1 or TRBD2 (6 bases each). Trimming removed 4 bases at V and 0 bases at J, with 11 bases between. This CDR3 has 16 amino acids. From germline, CDR1 is SGHDT and CDR2 YYEEEE. DNA of the CDR3: TGTGCCAGCAGCCCCCGGGGGCTCTCTGGGGCCAACGTCCTGACTTTC. Protein sequence: CASSPRGLSGANVLTF.

A few counts support this clonotype. This chain links TRBV5-4 with TRBJ2-4, with 9 bases that match TRBD2. There are 16 residues in the CDR3. Trimming removed 0 bases from V and 3 bases from J; junction bases left unmatched: 4. The germline V gene has CDR1 SGHNT and CDR2 YYREEE (reference sequence). The CDR3 coding sequence is TGTGCCAGCAGCTTGGGAGCGGGAGGACTCAAAAACATTCAGTACTTC. Residues: CASSLGAGGLKNIQYF.

In nucleotides, the CDR3 is TGTGCCAGCAGCTTAATGGGGAGCTACGAGCAGTACTTC. Its translation is CASSLMGSYEQYF. This chain connects TRBV7-6 to TRBJ2-7; TRBD2 might be the D (5 bases). V was shortened by 2 bases and J by 3 bases, with 8 bases between the two germline ends. This CDR3 comprises 13 residues. Germline loops: CDR1 SGHVS, CDR2 FNYEAQ. Full variable domain (rest looked up from reference TRBV7-6 and TRBJ2-7): GAGVSQSPRYKVTKRGQDVALRCDPISGHVSLYWYRQALGQGPEFLTYFNYEAQQDKSGLPNDRFSAERPEGSISTLTIQRTEQRDSAMYRCASSLMGSYEQYFGPGTRLTVT.

This clonotype was detected many times. This chain joins TRBV12-5 and TRBJ2-7, with 7 bases aligning to TRBD1. Germline V CDR1 and CDR2: LGHNT, FRNRAP. V lost 3 bases, J lost 5 bases, and 4 bases stayed unmatched. CDR3 length: 13 residues. This chain's CDR3 is CASGFTGADEQYF. The CDR3 DNA follows: TGTGCTAGTGGTTTCACAGGGGCGGACGAGCAGTACTTC.

This clonotype was counted between two and nine times. This rearrangement joins TRBV7-8 to TRBJ2-1; D is undetermined. V lost 5 bases and J 0 bases, leaving 5 bases between the germline ends. The CDR3 is 13 amino acids. Per the germline V gene, CDR1 is SGHVS and CDR2 is FQNEAQ. DNA of the CDR3: TGTGCCAGCAGCCCCCGCTCCTACAATGAGCAGTTCTTC. The encoded protein is CASSPRSYNEQFF. The full variable domain, rest sourced from reference TRBV7-8 and TRBJ2-1, is GAGVSQSPRYKVAKRGQDVALRCDPISGHVSLFWYQQALGQGPEFLTYFQNEAQLDKSGLPSDRFFAERPEGSVSTLKIQRTQQEDSAVYLCASSPRSYNEQFFGPGTRLTVL.

This clonotype was found many times. The chain has TRBV6-1 and TRBJ1-2; a weak D match, TRBD1 (6 bases). Germline V lookup: CDR1 MNHNS, CDR2 SASEGT. V was trimmed by 3 bases and J by 0 bases, leaving 8 bases between them. The CDR3 covers 14 residues. The CDR3 is CASSEGAANYGYTF. The CDR3 region has the DNA TGTGCCAGCAGTGAGGGGGCAGCTAACTATGGCTACACCTTC.

V is TRBV2 and J is TRBJ2-4; 8 bases map to TRBD1. Trimming at V came to 3 bases and at J to 2 bases, leaving 6 bases not matched to a gene. The CDR3 contains 16 residues. CDR1 SNHLY and CDR2 FYNNEI come from the germline V gene. In DNA form, the CDR3 reads TGTGCCAGCAGTGATGGACAGGGTCGGCCCAAAAACATTCAGTACTTC. Translated, it gives CASSDGQGRPKNIQYF.

V and J are TRBV25-1 and TRBJ1-6, with 8 bases aligning to TRBD1. Looked up from germline, CDR1 is MGHDK and CDR2 is SYGVNS. The J segment lost 10 bases and the V segment lost 7 bases, leaving 9 bases of the junction unmatched. This CDR3 is 14 amino acids long. The CDR3 coding sequence is TGTGCCAGCACCACCGGGACAGGATACTCACCCCTCCACTTT. Its translation: CASTTGTGYSPLHF.

This clonotype came up many times. The rearrangement links TRBV20-1 to TRBJ2-5; 8 positions agree with TRBD2. CDR1 DFQATT and CDR2 SNEGSKA come from the germline V gene (reference sequence). V trimming: 2 bases; J trimming: 2 bases; junction bases outside the gene matches: 7. CDR3 length: 15 residues. This CDR3 reads CSARKPGLEQETQYF. The CDR3, as DNA: TGCAGTGCTAGAAAGCCGGGACTAGAGCAAGAGACCCAGTACTTC.